A single sample is the source of the 24 T cell receptor beta chains below, sequenced in a study of identical twins. TCRdb independently ran MiXCR on the 5' RACE reads; one entry per CDR3 protein. The sample includes about 570,000 distinct CDR3 sequences, roughly 9.5% of them seen just once. These data also formed part of another study, on yellow fever vaccine responses in identical twins.

Sequenced input: PBMCs. These receptors all stem from a woman aged 18-35 years in good health.

This clonotype showed up just a few times. The V and J genes are TRBV5-8 and TRBJ2-7; 9 bases are shared with TRBD1. V lost 4 bases and J lost 4; bases outside the gene matches: 9. CDR1 is SGHTS, CDR2 YDEGEE, per germline. The CDR3 is 15 residues long. CDR3 residues: CASSLGDRAGYEQYF. CDR3 bases: TGTGCCAGCAGCCTCGGGGACAGGGCTGGTTACGAGCAGTACTTC.

This clonotype was observed many times. The rearrangement uses TRBV5-1 and TRBJ2-2; D is ambiguous. Germline loops: CDR1 SGHRS, CDR2 YFSETQ. The V end was cut by 4 bases, the J end by 0 bases, with 7 bases between. The CDR3 runs 14 residues. As DNA, the CDR3 is TGCGCCAGCAGCGGGTACGCGAACACCGGGGAGCTGTTTTTT. This codes for CASSGYANTGELFF.

This clonotype was detected only a few times. The V gene is TRBV6-2 or TRBV6-3, the J gene TRBJ1-5, with D tentatively TRBD1 (5 bases). The length of the CDR3 is 17 residues. Trimming shortened V by 6 bases and J by 0 bases, and 18 bases separated the two germline ends. CDR1 MNHEY and CDR2 SVGEGT come from the germline V gene. The DNA for the CDR3 is TGTGCCAGCAGCACCGAGAGAACAGGTTATAGCAATCAGCCCCAGCATTTT. This encodes CASSTERTGYSNQPQHF.

This rearrangement joins TRBV29-1 to TRBJ2-2; 9 positions match TRBD2. The V segment lost 4 bases and the J segment 0 bases; nucleotides outside the gene matches: 3. Germline assignment: CDR1 SQVTM and CDR2 ANQGSEA. CDR3 length equals 15 residues. CDR3 sequence reads: CSVVASGANTGELFF. Written as DNA, the CDR3 is TGCAGCGTTGTAGCTAGCGGGGCGAACACCGGGGAGCTGTTTTTT.

This clonotype appeared many times. This chain links TRBV12-3 or TRBV12-4 with TRBJ2-5; D unclear. This CDR3 contains 16 residues. V was pared by 2 bases and J by 0 bases, with 13 bases between. Written as DNA, the CDR3 is TGTGCCAGCAGTTTAACGCCCTCCACGTACCAAGAGACCCAGTACTTC. This encodes CASSLTPSTYQETQYF.

The table lists this clonotype with many counts. The V gene is TRBV5-1, the J gene TRBJ1-1, with 9 positions matching TRBD1. The CDR3 is made up of 15 amino acids. Trimming took 4 bases from V and 4 from J; bases not matched to a gene: 8. Germline CDR1 SGHRS, CDR2 YFSETQ. The CDR3 is CASSMGQGGGTEAFF. The CDR3 region has the DNA TGCGCCAGCAGCATGGGACAGGGCGGCGGCACTGAAGCTTTCTTT.

This clonotype has only a few counts. V and J are TRBV24-1 and TRBJ2-3; the D gene could be TRBD1 or TRBD2 (5 bases each). CDR3 length equals 15 residues. Germline V CDR1 and CDR2: KGHDR, SFDVKD. Trimming took 6 bases from V and 6 from J, leaving 18 bases between them. Here the CDR3 reads CATSNEGPYQDTQYF. The CDR3 DNA sequence: TGTGCCACCAGTAATGAGGGACCATATCAGGATACGCAGTATTTT.

This clonotype was found a few times. The chain couples TRBV21-1 to TRBJ1-1; TRBD1 is the table's D call, not checked against the DNA. TRBV21-1 is noted as a pseudogene. This CDR3 contains 15 residues. CDR3 residues: CASSSRRQGVTEAFF. The DNA of the CDR3 is TGTGCCAGCAGCAGTCGGCGACAGGGCGTGACTGAAGCTTTCTTT.

This clonotype was counted many times. This chain uses TRBV7-8 with TRBJ1-4; TRBD1 might be the D (6 bases). Germline V lookup: CDR1 SGHVS, CDR2 FQNEAQ. The germline V and J ends were trimmed by 3 bases and 0 bases, with 11 bases remaining between them. This CDR3 has 16 amino acids. The CDR3 DNA reads TGTGCCAGCAGCTTCGACACAGGGTCAACTAATGAAAAACTGTTTTTT. Its protein product is CASSFDTGSTNEKLFF. Supplemented by reference TRBV7-8 and TRBJ1-4, the full variable domain reads GAGVSQSPRYKVAKRGQDVALRCDPISGHVSLFWYQQALGQGPEFLTYFQNEAQLDKSGLPSDRFFAERPEGSVSTLKIQRTQQEDSAVYLCASSFDTGSTNEKLFFGSGTQLSVL.

This clonotype was recorded a few times. The V and J genes are TRBV7-4 and TRBJ2-5; possible D gene TRBD2, 7 bases. The CDR3 consists of 18 residues. V was trimmed by 1 base and J by 7 bases, leaving 25 bases between them. Germline V CDR1 and CDR2: SGHVT, SQSDAQ. CDR3 amino acids: CASSLERGGSSLIGTQYF. The CDR3 nucleotides read TGTGCCAGCAGCTTAGAGAGGGGGGGCAGTTCTCTTATTGGGACCCAGTACTTC.

This clonotype was seen many times. This chain uses TRBV11-2 with TRBJ2-3; 12 bases are shared with TRBD2. This CDR3 is 18 amino acids long. Germline CDR1 SGHAT, CDR2 FQNNGV. The junction had 6 bases not matched to a gene; V was cut back by 0 bases and J by 2 bases. CDR3 loop: CASSLESLAGGITDTQYF. The CDR3 coding sequence is TGTGCCAGCAGCTTAGAGAGCCTAGCGGGGGGGATCACAGATACGCAGTATTTT.

The genes are TRBV25-1 and TRBJ1-4; a possible D gene is TRBD1 (5 bases). The V gene lost 3 bases and the J gene lost 4 bases, with 12 bases spanning the gap. The germline CDR1 and CDR2 sequences are MGHDK and SYGVNS. The CDR3 runs to 15 residues. In nucleotides, the CDR3 is TGTGCCAGCAGTGAGGCGGGACGGAATAATGAAAAACTGTTTTTT. Amino acid sequence: CASSEAGRNNEKLFF.

In this sample, this clonotype turned up a few times. The CDR3 coding sequence is TGCAGTGCTATTTACGGACTAGCGGGAGGGCCGGATCCCTACGAGCAGTACTTC. It is translated as CSAIYGLAGGPDPYEQYF. The rearrangement uses TRBV20-1 and TRBJ2-7; the match to TRBD2 covers 15 bases. Germline lookup yields CDR1 DFQATT and CDR2 SNEGSKA (reference sequence). CDR3 length: 18 amino acids. J was trimmed by 2 bases and V by 4 bases; bases with no gene match: 12.

The chain carries TRBV27 and TRBJ2-5, with D hard to call. The CDR3 spans 12 residues. Germline V gene data show CDR1 as MNHEY and CDR2 as SMNVEV (reference sequence). V was trimmed by 11 bases and J by 2 bases, leaving 12 bases between them. The CDR3 DNA follows: TGTGCCGCCGGCTCCTTACAAGAGACCCAGTACTTC. Encoded protein: CAAGSLQETQYF.

This clonotype has only a few counts. V is TRBV7-9 and J is TRBJ2-5, with D possibly TRBD2 on 6 matching bases. Germline V gene lookup returns CDR1 SEHNR and CDR2 FQNEAQ (reference sequence). The V end lost 8 bases, the J end lost 6 bases, and 16 bases lay between the germline ends. The CDR3 covers 13 residues. The CDR3 protein is CASRDGLLKTQYF. For the CDR3, the DNA is TGTGCCAGCCGGGATGGACTATTAAAGACCCAGTACTTC.

This sequence joins TRBV7-3 and TRBJ2-1; the D is unclear. CDR1 SGHTA and CDR2 FQGTGA come from the germline V gene. The length of the CDR3 is 14 residues. Trimming took off 5 bases at V and 4 bases at J, with 12 bases between the two ends. The CDR3 loop reads CASSPAGQYNEQFF. The DNA for the CDR3 is TGTGCCAGCAGCCCGGCTGGGCAATACAATGAGCAGTTCTTC.

This sequence joins TRBV4-1 and TRBJ1-1; no definite D call. This CDR3 spans 16 amino acids. V lost 1 base to trimming and J lost 5 bases, with 17 bases between them. CDR1 MGHRA and CDR2 YSYEKL come from the germline V gene. The CDR3 reads CASSQASARRETEAFF. In nucleotides, the CDR3 is TGCGCCAGCAGCCAAGCTTCGGCCCGACGGGAAACTGAAGCTTTCTTT.

This clonotype turned up a few times. The genes are TRBV20-1 and TRBJ1-4; possible D gene TRBD1, 5 bases. V was shortened by 3 bases and J by 6 bases, with 14 bases between the two germline ends. CDR3 length: 14 residues. Germline CDR1 reads DFQATT; CDR2 reads SNEGSKA (reference sequence). CDR3 in amino acids: CSASLTQGYEKLFF. In DNA, the CDR3 is TGCAGTGCTAGTCTGACCCAGGGCTATGAAAAACTGTTTTTT.

This clonotype occurred many times. The chain combines TRBV9 with TRBJ2-2; D is ambiguous. Trimming took off 2 bases at V and 4 bases at J, with 3 bases between the two ends. This CDR3 comprises 12 residues. From germline, CDR1 is SGDLS and CDR2 YYNGEE. This CDR3 reads CASSVGTGELFF. The DNA for the CDR3 is TGTGCCAGCAGCGTGGGCACCGGGGAGCTGTTTTTT. The full variable domain, its missing parts supplied by reference TRBV9 and TRBJ2-2, is DSGVTQTPKHLITATGQRVTLRCSPRSGDLSVYWYQQSLDQGLQFLIQYYNGEERAKGNILERFSAQQFPDLHSELNLSSLELGDSALYFCASSVGTGELFFGEGSRLTVL.

This clonotype has a count of ten or more. This chain uses TRBV2 with TRBJ2-1, with 7 nucleotides matching TRBD1. Trimming took 3 bases from V and 3 from J; bases not matched to a gene: 11. CDR1 is SNHLY, CDR2 FYNNEI, per germline. The CDR3 consists of 17 residues. CDR3 protein: CASSENKGGYYYNEQFF. CDR3 DNA: TGTGCCAGCAGTGAGAACAAAGGGGGCTACTACTACAATGAGCAGTTCTTC.

As concerns this clonotype: A clone one base away is much larger, so this may be a read error. The chain joins TRBV7-6 to TRBJ2-3; D is unclear. CDR3 length equals 12 residues. V was shortened by 1 base and J by 8 bases, with 7 bases between the two germline ends. Germline V gene sequence: CDR1 SGHVS, CDR2 FNYEAQ. In DNA, the CDR3 is TGTGCCAGCAGCTTAGACTCGGCTACGCAGTATTTT. Protein: CASSLDSATQYF.

This clonotype was detected only a few times. The chain employs TRBV6-5 and TRBJ2-1, with TRBD1 matching 7 bases. The length of the CDR3 is 15 residues. The V and J ends lost 4 bases and 4 bases, in that order; junction bases with no gene match: 7. Germline V gene data show CDR1 as MNHEY and CDR2 as SVGAGI. The CDR3 protein is CASSSGTVMYNEQFF. CDR3 in DNA: TGTGCCAGCAGTTCAGGGACAGTTATGTACAATGAGCAGTTCTTC.

This clonotype was counted ten times or more. The rearrangement links TRBV7-9 to TRBJ2-5; 10 bases match TRBD2. Germline CDR1 is SEHNR and CDR2 is FQNEAQ (reference sequence). V was pared by 5 bases and J by 5 bases, with 8 bases of the junction left unmatched. CDR3 length: 15 residues. The CDR3 loop reads CASSLIAGGMETQYF. In nucleotides, the CDR3 is TGTGCCAGCAGCCTGATAGCGGGGGGAATGGAGACCCAGTACTTC.

The count of this clonotype is one. The chain combines TRBV30 with TRBJ1-1, with 10 bases matching TRBD1. In germline, CDR1 is GTSNPN, CDR2 SVGIG (reference sequence). The CDR3 is made up of 15 amino acids. V lost 5 bases to trimming and J lost 4 bases; unmatched junction nucleotides: 10. The CDR3 nucleotides read TGTGCCTGGGGCAACCCGACAGGGGGCCGCACTGAAGCTTTCTTT. Translated, it gives CAWGNPTGGRTEAFF.